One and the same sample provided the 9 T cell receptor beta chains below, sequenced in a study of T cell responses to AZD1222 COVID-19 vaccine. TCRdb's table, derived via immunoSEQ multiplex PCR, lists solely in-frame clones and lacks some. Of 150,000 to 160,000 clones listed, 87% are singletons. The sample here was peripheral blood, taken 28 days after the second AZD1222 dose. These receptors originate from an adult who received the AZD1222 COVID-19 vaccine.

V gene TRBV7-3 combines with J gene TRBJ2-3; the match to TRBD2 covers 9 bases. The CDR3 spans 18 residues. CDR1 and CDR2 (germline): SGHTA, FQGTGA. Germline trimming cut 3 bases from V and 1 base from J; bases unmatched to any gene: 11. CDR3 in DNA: TGTGCCAGCAGCTTTCCCTACCAGACTAGCGGCCGCACAGATACGCAGTATTTT. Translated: CASSFPYQTSGRTDTQYF.

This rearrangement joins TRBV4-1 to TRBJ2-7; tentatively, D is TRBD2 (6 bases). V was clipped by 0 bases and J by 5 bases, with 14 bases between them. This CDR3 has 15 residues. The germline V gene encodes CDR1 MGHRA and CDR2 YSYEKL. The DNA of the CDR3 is TGCGCCAGCAGCCAAGAGGCGGGATATCCCGACGAGCAGTACTTC. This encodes CASSQEAGYPDEQYF.

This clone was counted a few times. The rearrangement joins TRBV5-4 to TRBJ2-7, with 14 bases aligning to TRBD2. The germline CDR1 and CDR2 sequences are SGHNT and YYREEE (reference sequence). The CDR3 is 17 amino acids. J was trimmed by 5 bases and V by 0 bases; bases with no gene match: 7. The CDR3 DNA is TGTGCCAGCAGCTTGGGAGGGCGACTAGCGGGAGGGAACGAGCAGTACTTC. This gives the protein CASSLGGRLAGGNEQYF.

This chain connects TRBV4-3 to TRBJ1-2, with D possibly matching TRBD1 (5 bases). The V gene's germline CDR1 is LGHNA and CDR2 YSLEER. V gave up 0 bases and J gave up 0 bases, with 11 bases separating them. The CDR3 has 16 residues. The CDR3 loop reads CASSQDQQDPNYGYTF. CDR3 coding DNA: TGCGCCAGCAGCCAAGATCAACAGGATCCTAACTATGGCTACACCTTC.

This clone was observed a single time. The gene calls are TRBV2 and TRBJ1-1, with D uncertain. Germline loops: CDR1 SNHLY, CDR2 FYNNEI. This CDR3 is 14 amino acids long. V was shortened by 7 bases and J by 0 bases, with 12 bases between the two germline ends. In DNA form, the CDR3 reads TGTGCCAGCAAAACCTTACAGCTGAACACTGAAGCTTTCTTT. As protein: CASKTLQLNTEAFF.

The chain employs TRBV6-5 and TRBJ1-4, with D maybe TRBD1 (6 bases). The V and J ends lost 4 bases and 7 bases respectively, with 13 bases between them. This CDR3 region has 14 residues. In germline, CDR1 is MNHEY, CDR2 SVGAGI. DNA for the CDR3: TGTGCCAGCAGTTCTAGGGGGAGTGGTGAAAAACTGTTTTTT. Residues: CASSSRGSGEKLFF.

The CDR3 here is CASSPPGQGDGYTF. The CDR3 DNA reads TGTGCCAGCTCACCTCCGGGACAGGGGGATGGCTACACCTTC. The V gene is TRBV18, the J gene TRBJ1-2, with TRBD1 identical over 11 bases. The germline gives CDR1 KGHSH, CDR2 LQKENI. The length of the CDR3 is 14 residues. Germline trimming cut 3 bases from V and 6 bases from J; bases unmatched to any gene: 3.

The chain's CDR3 is CASRGTSGRPYEQYF. For the CDR3, the DNA is TGTGCCAGCAGAGGGACTAGCGGGAGGCCCTACGAGCAGTACTTC. The chain couples TRBV6-5 to TRBJ2-7; 15 bases agree with TRBD2. The CDR3 covers 15 residues. V was pared by 6 bases and J by 2 bases, with 2 bases of the junction left unmatched. Germline CDR1 reads MNHEY; CDR2 reads SVGAGI.

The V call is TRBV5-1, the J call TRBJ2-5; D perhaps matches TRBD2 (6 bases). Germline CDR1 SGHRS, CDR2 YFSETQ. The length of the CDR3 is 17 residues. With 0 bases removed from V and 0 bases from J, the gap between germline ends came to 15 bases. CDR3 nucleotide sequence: TGCGCCAGCAGCTTGGCCTACGGGGGTTTGGACCAAGAGACCCAGTACTTC. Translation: CASSLAYGGLDQETQYF.